These T cell receptor beta chains were read from a single sample in a study of T-cell memory formation after mild COVID-19. TCRdb reprocessed the 5' RACE reads with MiXCR, giving one entry per CDR3 protein. Here the sample spans approximately 390,000 distinct CDR3 sequences, about 17% being singletons. The sample was PBMCs or a T cell subset sorted from them (not recorded which). The receptor set was obtained from a man younger than 35 who had mild COVID-19 (a few samples of this study predate the infection). Cell type and time point are not known. Both conserved end residues are part of each CDR3. The D gene is left open where the match is weak.

v_call: TRBV20-1; d_call: NA; cdr3_length: 13; cdr3_aa: CSASPGDGEKLFF
v_call: TRBV12-3/TRBV12-4; d_call: NA; cdr3_length: 14; cdr3_aa: CASSPGWGGEKLFF
v_call: TRBV20-1; d_call: NA; cdr3_length: 10; cdr3_aa: CSATKATQYF
v_call: TRBV24-1; d_call: NA; cdr3_length: 12; cdr3_aa: CATSDFRNEQFF
v_call: TRBV9; d_call: TRBD1; cdr3_length: 14; cdr3_aa: CASSVGTGEGTQYF
v_call: TRBV9; d_call: NA; cdr3_length: 13; cdr3_aa: CASQGSSYNEQFF
v_call: TRBV18; d_call: NA; cdr3_length: 15; cdr3_aa: CASSPGPFRGWGAFF
v_call: TRBV7-3; d_call: TRBD1; cdr3_length: 19; cdr3_aa: CASRGDRGRQASSSYEQYF
v_call: TRBV4-3; d_call: TRBD1; cdr3_length: 14; cdr3_aa: CASSLRTGGIEAFF
v_call: TRBV6-1; d_call: NA; cdr3_length: 15; cdr3_aa: CASSATGNRDYGYTF
v_call: TRBV4-3; d_call: TRBD2; cdr3_length: 18; cdr3_aa: CASSPGLWTSGDGETQYF
v_call: TRBV20-1; d_call: NA; cdr3_length: 10; cdr3_aa: CAGSIYEQYF
v_call: TRBV11-2; d_call: TRBD2; cdr3_length: 16; cdr3_aa: CASSLVGTRDWETQYF
v_call: TRBV14; d_call: NA; cdr3_length: 13; cdr3_aa: CASSLSRFPTQYF
v_call: TRBV15; d_call: TRBD1; cdr3_length: 18; cdr3_aa: CATSRDAGTADTNYGYTF
v_call: TRBV11-2; d_call: NA; cdr3_length: 14; cdr3_aa: CASSWGTESREQYF
v_call: TRBV5-1; d_call: NA; cdr3_length: 14; cdr3_aa: CASSLKQEQETQYF
v_call: TRBV20-1; d_call: NA; cdr3_length: 13; cdr3_aa: CSARGPLNSPLHF
v_call: TRBV20-1; d_call: NA; cdr3_length: 15; cdr3_aa: CSARKLTGPAYEQYF
v_call: TRBV10-3; d_call: NA; cdr3_length: 14; cdr3_aa: CAISGDKNTDTQYF
v_call: TRBV29-1; d_call: TRBD1; cdr3_length: 13; cdr3_aa: CSVVTGEDYGYTF
v_call: TRBV10-3; d_call: NA; cdr3_length: 14; cdr3_aa: CAISPDVGNQPQHF
v_call: TRBV5-1; d_call: TRBD2; cdr3_length: 13; cdr3_aa: CASSRVGGDEQYF
v_call: TRBV4-2; d_call: TRBD1; cdr3_length: 13; cdr3_aa: CASSPDTGDEQYF
v_call: TRBV14; d_call: TRBD2; cdr3_length: 14; cdr3_aa: CASCSSGLLETQYF
v_call: TRBV24-1; d_call: NA; cdr3_length: 13; cdr3_aa: CATRGGMNTEAFF
v_call: TRBV4-1; d_call: NA; cdr3_length: 14; cdr3_aa: CASSQGPGFYGYTF
v_call: TRBV5-4; d_call: NA; cdr3_length: 14; cdr3_aa: CASSLGQPQESQYF
v_call: TRBV29-1; d_call: NA; cdr3_length: 16; cdr3_aa: CSAFIWTDEMNTEAFF
v_call: TRBV7-2; d_call: TRBD1; cdr3_length: 15; cdr3_aa: CASSFTSGTEYGYTF
v_call: TRBV7-2; d_call: TRBD1; cdr3_length: 15; cdr3_aa: CASRPPGQGTDTQYF
v_call: TRBV4-1; d_call: NA; cdr3_length: 14; cdr3_aa: CASSQDSGPETQYF
v_call: TRBV7-2; d_call: NA; cdr3_length: 15; cdr3_aa: CASSLGAGRGETQYF
v_call: TRBV15; d_call: NA; cdr3_length: 13; cdr3_aa: CATSRAGTDTQYF
v_call: TRBV15; d_call: TRBD2; cdr3_length: 17; cdr3_aa: CATSRPTTSGGAYEQFF
v_call: TRBV12-3/TRBV12-4; d_call: TRBD1; cdr3_length: 16; cdr3_aa: CASSPEDRVWDEKLFF
v_call: TRBV4-1; d_call: NA; cdr3_length: 17; cdr3_aa: CASSQERTGSYNSPLHF
v_call: TRBV7-6; d_call: NA; cdr3_length: 16; cdr3_aa: CASSPYPPGFNQPQHF
v_call: TRBV30; d_call: NA; cdr3_length: 13; cdr3_aa: CAWNRDFTDTQYF
v_call: TRBV7-2; d_call: NA; cdr3_length: 16; cdr3_aa: CASTWGRGGIYNEQFF
v_call: TRBV12-3/TRBV12-4; d_call: NA; cdr3_length: 12; cdr3_aa: CASQTGLTEAFF
v_call: TRBV6-5; d_call: NA; cdr3_length: 10; cdr3_aa: CASSYQPQHF
v_call: TRBV7-2; d_call: NA; cdr3_length: 17; cdr3_aa: CASSLSRFRSYNSPLHF